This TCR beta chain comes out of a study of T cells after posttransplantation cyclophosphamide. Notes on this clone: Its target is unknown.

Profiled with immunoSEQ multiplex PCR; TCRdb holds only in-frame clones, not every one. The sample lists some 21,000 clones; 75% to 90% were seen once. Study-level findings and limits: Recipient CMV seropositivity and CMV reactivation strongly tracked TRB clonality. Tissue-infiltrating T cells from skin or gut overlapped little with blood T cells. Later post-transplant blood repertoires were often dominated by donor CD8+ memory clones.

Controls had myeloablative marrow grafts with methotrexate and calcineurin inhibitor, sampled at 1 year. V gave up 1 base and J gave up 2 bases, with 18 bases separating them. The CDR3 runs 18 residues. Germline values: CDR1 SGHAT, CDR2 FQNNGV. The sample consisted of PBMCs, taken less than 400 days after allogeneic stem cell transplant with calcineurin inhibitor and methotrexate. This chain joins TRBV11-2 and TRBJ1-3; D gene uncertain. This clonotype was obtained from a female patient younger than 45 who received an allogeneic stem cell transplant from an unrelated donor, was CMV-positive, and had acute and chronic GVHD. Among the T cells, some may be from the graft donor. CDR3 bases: TGTGCCAGCAGCTTAGTTGCCCAAAATAGACAAACTGGAAACACCATATATTTT. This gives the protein CASSLVAQNRQTGNTIYF.